This TCR beta chain was sequenced in a study of shared clonotypes between healthy human individuals. TCRdb's copy holds only in-frame clones and misses some; the assay was immunoSEQ multiplex PCR. Here the sample spans over a million clones, approximately 78% being singletons. As concerns this clone: Antigen: not known.

Study findings and constraints: Owing to a small donor count, the genetic and exposure-history diversity represented was limited.

The CDR3 has 16 amino acids. Germline V gene data show CDR1 as SGHRS and CDR2 as YFSETQ. V lost 1 base to trimming and J lost 0 bases; unmatched junction nucleotides: 2. Sequenced: memory CD4+ T cells from PBMCs. As to subset: CD45RA-negative fraction. The chain has TRBV5-1 and TRBJ2-2; TRBD1 matches 8 bases. The clonotype originates from a man between 18 and 35 years old in good health. Some clones in this sample may be carry-over from other donors' samples. The chain's CDR3 is CASSLQGATNTGELFF. The CDR3 DNA sequence: TGCGCCAGCAGCTTGCAGGGGGCTACGAACACCGGGGAGCTGTTTTTT.